This T cell receptor beta chain stems from a study of cytomegalovirus exposure and HLA in healthy donors. Trimming cost V 6 bases and J 4 bases; bases outside gene matches: 1. The germline V gene encodes CDR1 MNHNS and CDR2 SASEGT. CDR3 length equals 13 residues. With respect to this clone: Its antigen is as yet unknown.

Study-level points and caveats: In a later analysis, across HLA loci, associated TCR counts were highest for DRB1, lowest for HLA-C. Analyses of presence/absence relied on an assumption of roughly uniform sequencing depth across donors.

The PCR was carried out with 60 Vbeta primers and 13 Jbeta primers. Profiling relied on immunoSEQ multiplex PCR, and the TCRdb table lists in-frame clones only, not all of them. The sample contains 80,000 to 130,000 clones, 76% of which appear only once. The receptor comes from a woman aged 45-59 years in good health and CMV-seropositive. The rearrangement uses TRBV6-1 and TRBJ2-2; the match to TRBD1 covers 8 bases. Sequencing was done on a sample of PBMCs. This CDR3 is CASRGQGTGELFF. CDR3 DNA: TGTGCCAGCAGAGGACAGGGCACCGGGGAGCTGTTTTTT.